This T cell receptor (beta chain) was identified during a study of blood T cells in healthy people across ages. Then a second PCR, running roughly 7 to 11 cycles, was carried out with a sample-barcoded 5' primer and a J-beta primer mix. TCRdb passed the 5' RACE reads through MiXCR, listing each CDR3 protein once. The data contain hundreds of thousands of distinct CDR3 sequences, around a fifth of them singletons. Per germline, CDR1 SGHVS and CDR2 FQNEAQ. Between the trimmed V and J ends, which lost 3 bases and 0 bases, there was a span of 8 bases. The CDR3 contains 14 residues. It was around 9 milliliters of peripheral blood that were drawn from each donor.

The sequence was collected from a man aged 70 or older in good health. The specimen sequenced was blood. V usage is TRBV7-8 and J usage is TRBJ1-2, with D possibly being TRBD1 (5 bases). CDR3 protein: CASSFSTANYGYTF. DNA for the CDR3: TGTGCCAGCAGCTTCTCGACAGCTAACTATGGCTACACCTTC.